One sample yielded the 9 T cell receptor beta chains listed below, sequenced in a study of blood T cell repertoires in COVID-19. Assay: immunoSEQ multiplex PCR; the TCRdb copy retains only in-frame clones and omits some. The sample consists of some 250,000 clones, around 90% of them appearing once. The sample consisted of peripheral blood. The receptors were sampled from a woman aged 55-75 years with COVID-19, enrolled during active disease.

The chain recombines TRBV19 with TRBJ2-7; no reliable D call. V lost 5 bases and J lost 4, with 12 bases in between. CDR3 length: 13 residues. Germline V lookup: CDR1 LNHDA, CDR2 SQIVND (reference sequence). This CDR3 reads CASSGVDFYEQYF. In DNA, the CDR3 is TGTGCCAGTAGTGGCGTTGACTTTTACGAGCAGTACTTC.

The count of this clone is one. The chain recombines TRBV6-2 or TRBV6-3 with TRBJ2-7, with D hard to call. In germline, CDR1 is MNHEY, CDR2 SVGEGT. The CDR3 totals 11 residues. Trimming left V 6 bases short and J 5 bases short, with 8 bases between. CDR3 coding DNA: TGTGCCAGCAGCCGAAGCCACGAGCAGTACTTC. This codes for CASSRSHEQYF.

The gene calls are TRBV28 and TRBJ1-6; 8 bases are a match to TRBD1. The CDR3 has 15 residues. Germline loops: CDR1 MDHEN, CDR2 SYDVKM. J lost 8 bases, V lost 7 bases, and 10 bases had no gene match. The DNA of the CDR3 is TGTGCCAGCACCCTATGGACAGGGAAGTATTCACCCCTCCACTTT. Translating gives CASTLWTGKYSPLHF.

The V and J genes are TRBV6-4 and TRBJ2-5; D gene uncertain. The V and J ends lost 2 bases and 6 bases respectively, with 19 bases between them. This CDR3 has 16 amino acids. From germline, CDR1 is MRHNA and CDR2 SNTAGT. The CDR3 nucleotides are TGTGCCAGCAGTGACGGTAACCGACACAGATCCAAGACCCAGTACTTC. This codes for CASSDGNRHRSKTQYF.

On this clone itself: Germline and junction disagree at one end, which may indicate a read error. The chain uses TRBV7-8 and TRBJ2-2; 10 positions match TRBD2. The CDR3 runs to 16 residues. Germline V gene sequence: CDR1 SGHVS, CDR2 FQNEAQ. In nucleotides, the CDR3 is TGTGCCAGCAGCCTAGCTAGCGGGAGAAGTTCCGGGGAGCTGTTTTTT. Protein sequence: CASSLASGRSSGELFF.

The V call is TRBV30, the J call TRBJ1-6, with a weak D call TRBD1 (6 bases). Germline V lookup: CDR1 GTSNPN, CDR2 SVGIG (reference sequence). This CDR3 is 15 amino acids long. Between the trimmed V and J ends, which lost 3 bases and 7 bases, there was a span of 16 bases. The CDR3: CAWSSWTEGNSPLHF. The CDR3 DNA reads as TGTGCCTGGAGCTCCTGGACAGAAGGCAATTCACCCCTCCACTTT.

This sequence joins TRBV19 and TRBJ1-6; D call uncertain. Trimming took 5 bases from V and 9 from J, leaving 11 bases between them. Germline-derived CDR1 and CDR2 are LNHDA and SQIVND (reference sequence). This CDR3 spans 13 amino acids. The CDR3 spells CASSLHSSSPLHF. CDR3 coding DNA: TGTGCCAGTAGTCTTCATTCCAGTTCACCCCTCCACTTT.

The chain carries TRBV14 and TRBJ2-2, with D unclear. CDR1 is SGHDN and CDR2 is FVKESK in the germline V gene. Trimming left V 3 bases short and J 3 bases short, with 5 bases between. CDR3 length equals 13 residues. In DNA form, the CDR3 reads TGTGCCAGCAGCCATGAGTACACCGGGGAGCTGTTTTTT. Translating it yields CASSHEYTGELFF. Full variable domain (outside the CDR3, taken from reference TRBV14 and TRBJ2-2): EAGVTQFPSHSVIEKGQTVTLRCDPISGHDNLYWYRRVMGKEIKFLLHFVKESKQDESGMPNNRFLAERTGGTYSTLKVQPAELEDSGVYFCASSHEYTGELFFGEGSRLTVL.

The CDR3 is CASSPGTEETQYF. The CDR3 DNA reads TGTGCCAGCAGCCCCGGGACAGAAGAGACCCAGTACTTC. The rearrangement links TRBV6-5 to TRBJ2-5; 7 bases line up with TRBD1. After removal of 6 bases from V and 3 bases from J, the junction contained 4 bases not matched to a gene. Germline CDR1 is MNHEY and CDR2 is SVGAGI. This CDR3 has 13 amino acids.